This passage covers 18 T cell receptor beta chains from one sample sequenced in a study of T cells in Graves' hyperthyroidism and ophthalmopathy. From RNA transcripts, TCR beta CDR3 regions were amplified. RT-PCR in the first round (using the HTBI primer set) targeted the TCR CDR3. MiXCR, applied by TCRdb to the multiplex PCR reads, yields one record per CDR3 protein. The table shows 470,000 or so distinct CDR3 sequences, with roughly 20% occurring only once. Sequencing was done on a sample of blood. These receptor sequences come from a man aged 18 to 29 with Graves' hyperthyroidism.

This clonotype was seen repeatedly, ten times or more. This chain joins TRBV19 and TRBJ1-5; possibly TRBD1 for D (5 bases). The CDR3 spans 18 residues. The V and J ends lost 6 bases and 0 bases respectively, with 21 bases between them. Germline V gene data show CDR1 as LNHDA and CDR2 as SQIVND (reference sequence). CDR3 sequence (DNA): TGTGCCAGTAGCCAGGGTTACAGCGGAGGGGCTAGCAATCAGCCCCAGCATTTT. It is translated as CASSQGYSGGASNQPQHF.

This clonotype was seen ten or more times. The V call is TRBV7-2, the J call TRBJ1-2; weak D call: TRBD1 (5 bases). Germline V gives CDR1 SGHTA, CDR2 FQGNSA. There are 15 residues in the CDR3. Trimming removed 2 bases from V and 4 bases from J, with 14 bases in between. CDR3 loop: CASSLQGPGPYGYTF. CDR3 bases: TGTGCCAGCAGCTTACAGGGACCCGGCCCCTATGGCTACACCTTC.

This clonotype was seen only a few times. This rearrangement joins TRBV28 to TRBJ2-1; D is perhaps TRBD1 (5 bases). CDR1 and CDR2 from the germline V gene are MDHEN and SYDVKM. This CDR3 contains 15 residues. V was cut by 9 bases and J by 0 bases, with 15 bases left in between. The CDR3 region is CASSSNRISYNEQFF. The CDR3 DNA is TGTGCCAGTTCTTCTAACAGGATCTCCTACAATGAGCAGTTCTTC.

The sample holds many counts of this clonotype. The chain joins TRBV29-1 to TRBJ2-2; 8 nucleotides agree with TRBD2. Trimming removed 1 base from V and 4 bases from J; junction bases left unmatched: 8. The CDR3 totals 16 residues. Germline loops: CDR1 SQVTM, CDR2 ANQGSEA. CDR3 sequence (DNA): TGCAGCGTTGAAGTGAGAAAGCGGGGGAGCACCGGGGAGCTGTTTTTT. It codes for CSVEVRKRGSTGELFF.

This clonotype showed up many times. The genes are TRBV27 and TRBJ1-6; TRBD1 matches at 8 bases. From germline, CDR1 is MNHEY and CDR2 SMNVEV (reference sequence). The CDR3 is 16 residues long. The V segment lost 6 bases and the J segment 4 bases; nucleotides outside the gene matches: 8. The CDR3 is CASSSSTGGYNSPLHF. The DNA for the CDR3 is TGTGCCAGCAGCTCATCTACAGGGGGGTATAATTCACCCCTCCACTTT.

This clonotype was counted at least ten times. The V and J genes are TRBV10-3 and TRBJ1-1; D remains ambiguous. This CDR3 region has 12 residues. Germline CDR1 ENHRY, CDR2 SYGVKD. V dropped 10 bases and J dropped 1 base, with 10 bases sitting between them. The CDR3 reads CATTAGNTEAFF. The CDR3 region has the DNA TGTGCCACCACGGCGGGGAACACTGAAGCTTTCTTT.

This clonotype was recorded many times. The V gene is TRBV7-9, the J gene TRBJ1-1, with a tentative D call TRBD1 (5 bases). The CDR3 runs 15 residues. Germline lookup yields CDR1 SEHNR and CDR2 FQNEAQ (reference sequence). Trimming stripped 2 bases from V and 3 bases from J, with 13 bases between. The CDR3 coding sequence is TGTGCCAGCAGCTTAATCTCCCAAGGGGACACTGAAGCTTTCTTT. As protein: CASSLISQGDTEAFF.

The V call is TRBV27, the J call TRBJ2-7, with 8 positions matching TRBD2. The trim removed 4 bases at V and 2 bases at J, leaving 13 bases unmatched. CDR3 size: 17 residues. From germline, CDR1 is MNHEY and CDR2 SMNVEV (reference sequence). CDR3 DNA sequence: TGTGCCAGCAGTTCGGGACCCGGGAGGGGACATACCTACGAGCAGTACTTC. It is translated as CASSSGPGRGHTYEQYF.

The chain uses TRBV24-1 and TRBJ2-3, with 7 bases aligning to TRBD1. J was trimmed by 0 bases and V by 4 bases; bases with no gene match: 6. Germline lookup yields CDR1 KGHDR and CDR2 SFDVKD. The CDR3 sequence is 16 residues long. The CDR3 DNA reads TGTGCCACCAGTGACCCACAGGGGACGAGCACAGATACGCAGTATTTT. Protein product: CATSDPQGTSTDTQYF.

This clonotype occurred a few times. This chain joins TRBV28 and TRBJ2-2, with D tentatively TRBD2 (6 bases). The V end lost 5 bases, the J end lost 5 bases, and 18 bases lay between the germline ends. Germline values: CDR1 MDHEN, CDR2 SYDVKM. The length of the CDR3 is 16 residues. The CDR3 bases are TGTGCCAGCAGTCCCGTGGGGGAGGTGTTAACCGGGGAGCTGTTTTTT. It translates to CASSPVGEVLTGELFF.

The chain joins TRBV6-1 to TRBJ1-1; no clear D. The CDR3 totals 18 residues. Trimming pared 2 bases from V and 4 bases from J, leaving 23 bases between. The germline CDR1 and CDR2 sequences are MNHNS and SASEGT. The CDR3 reads CASSETRGRGAGITEAFF. In DNA form, the CDR3 reads TGTGCCAGCAGTGAAACGAGAGGACGGGGAGCCGGGATCACTGAAGCTTTCTTT.

This clonotype was recorded many times. This chain links TRBV7-2 with TRBJ2-2; 10 bases are a match to TRBD2. V was pared by 5 bases and J by 9 bases, with 9 bases of the junction left unmatched. CDR1 is SGHTA and CDR2 is FQGNSA in the germline V gene. This CDR3 spans 15 amino acids. The CDR3 sequence: CASSLTSGVSWELFF. The CDR3 DNA is TGTGCCAGCAGCCTAACTAGCGGGGTTAGCTGGGAGCTGTTTTTT.

Of note for this clonotype: This may arise from a read error, as a much more abundant clone is one base away. The chain uses TRBV28 and TRBJ2-7, with D perhaps matching TRBD1 or TRBD2 (5 bases each). This CDR3 is 13 amino acids long. The V gene lost 3 bases and the J gene lost 12 bases, with 18 bases spanning the gap. Germline V lookup: CDR1 MDHEN, CDR2 SYDVKM. Here the CDR3 reads CASSFFRGRDAYF. In DNA, the CDR3 is TGTGCCAGCAGTTTCTTCCGGGGCAGGGACGCGTACTTC.

This clonotype was seen many times. The J gene is TRBJ1-2, the V gene TRBV29-1; D may be TRBD1 (5 bases). Germline loops: CDR1 SQVTM, CDR2 ANQGSEA. V dropped 3 bases and J dropped 8 bases, with 10 bases sitting between them. The CDR3 length is 11 residues. CDR3 in amino acids: CSVDGAGGYTF. For the CDR3, the DNA is TGCAGCGTTGACGGGGCGGGGGGCTACACCTTC.

This clonotype showed up just once. The CDR3 is CSALRRTGELFF. The CDR3 region has the DNA TGCAGCGCCCTACGGCGAACCGGGGAGCTGTTTTTT. The chain is built from TRBV29-1 and TRBJ2-2; D not resolved. Looked up from germline, CDR1 is SQVTM and CDR2 is ANQGSEA. Trimming removed 7 bases from V and 5 bases from J, with 11 bases in between. This CDR3 region has 12 residues.

This clonotype has a count of ten or more. CDR3 in DNA: TGTGCCAGCAGCGTAGGGGGGGTAGGGTTGTCTTTCTTT. It translates to CASSVGGVGLSFF. V usage is TRBV9 and J usage is TRBJ1-1, with D maybe TRBD1 (5 bases). The CDR3 loop spans 13 amino acids. V lost 0 bases to trimming and J lost 12 bases, with 15 bases between them. The germline CDR1 and CDR2 sequences are SGDLS and YYNGEE. The whole variable domain, filled in from reference TRBV9 and TRBJ1-1, reads DSGVTQTPKHLITATGQRVTLRCSPRSGDLSVYWYQQSLDQGLQFLIQYYNGEERAKGNILERFSAQQFPDLHSELNLSSLELGDSALYFCASSVGGVGLSFFGQGTRLTVV.

This clonotype was counted ten times or more. The chain employs TRBV6-5 and TRBJ2-7, with a weak D call TRBD2 (5 bases). Germline CDR1 and CDR2: MNHEY and SVGAGI. V was cut by 0 bases and J by 4 bases, with 16 bases left in between. The CDR3 spans 16 residues. DNA for the CDR3: TGTGCCAGCAGTTACTCTTTCAGCGGCGCATATTACGAGCAGTACTTC. Its translation is CASSYSFSGAYYEQYF.

The sample holds many counts of this clonotype. The V gene is TRBV20-1, the J gene TRBJ1-1; 7 bases map to TRBD1. The CDR3 runs 14 residues. Germline trimming cut 2 bases from V and 6 bases from J; bases unmatched to any gene: 9. In germline, CDR1 is DFQATT, CDR2 SNEGSKA (reference sequence). The CDR3: CSARQRDSYAEAFF. The CDR3 DNA follows: TGCAGTGCTAGACAAAGGGACAGTTACGCTGAAGCTTTCTTT.